The T cell receptor (beta chain) under discussion was sequenced for a study of vaccination effects on CD4 cells after COVID-19. About the study: The study sampled a few convalescent patients both early and late after vaccination. Peptides at roughly 10 ug/ml and IL-2 at around 9.3 IU/ml were added to roughly 2 million PBMC per well. Findings and limits, study-wide: In convalescents, spike-reactive clones (those seen post-vaccine) were mainly new vaccine-induced clones. Late post-vaccination samples showed marked contraction of infection- and vaccine-induced clones.

The protocol was immunoSEQ multiplex PCR, while the TCRdb copy is restricted to in-frame clones and leaves out a portion. Of tens of thousands of clones listed, 76% were seen once; the top ten hold 3% to 4.5%. This clone is termed medium-sized (0.01 to 0.1%). Antigen unknown. At one end, the junction sequence differs from germline, possibly due to a read error. Germline V gene data show CDR1 as SSHAT and CDR2 as FNYEAQ (reference sequence). The CDR3 extends over 13 amino acids. Subsequent to 10 days of culture, CD4+ T cells were isolated. This individual contracted SARS-CoV-2 between March and December 2020, as verified by PCR. BNT162b2 vaccine or mRNA-1273 vaccine was given to participants in two doses.

The clonotype comes from a human donor who had a prior SARS-CoV-2 infection. V usage is TRBV7-7 and J usage is TRBJ2-1, with D possibly being TRBD1 (6 bases). The material sequenced was CD4+ T cells from PBMCs cultured without peptide, taken after COVID-19 vaccination. Here the CDR3 DNA reads TGTGCTAGCAGCCCGGACAGATACAATGAGCAGTTCTTC. Protein product: CASSPDRYNEQFF. Full variable domain (missing parts from reference TRBV7-7 and TRBJ2-1): GAGVSQSPRYKVTKRGQDVTLRCDPISSHATLYWYQQALGQGPEFLTYFNYEAQPDKSGLPSDRFSAERPEGSISTLTIQRTEQRDSAMYRCASSPDRYNEQFFGPGTRLTVL.